The clone carrying this T cell receptor beta chain was counted once. The data were obtained in a study of blood T cell repertoires in COVID-19. For the study at large: Samples representing acute and convalescent COVID-19 were sourced from the United States, Italy and Spain. The cDNA or gDNA used as material had been derived from T cells, B-cell-depleted T cells, or PBMCs.

Per the authors' pipeline: Estimated nucleated cell counts came from reference gene primer amplification. TCRdb keeps only in-frame clones here, not all; method: immunoSEQ multiplex PCR. V, J and clone size are those of that table, while D and trimming were read from the DNA. Here the sample spans hundreds of thousands of clones, around nine tenths being singletons. This CDR3 comprises 17 residues. J was trimmed by 5 bases and V by 4 bases; bases with no gene match: 11. CDR1 and CDR2 (germline): SGHRS, YFSETQ. The V call is TRBV5-1, the J call TRBJ2-1; the match to TRBD2 covers 11 bases. The receptor's source is a woman in her thirties or forties who had recovered from COVID-19. Sequencing input: peripheral blood. CDR3 region: CASSLRGTSGKNNEQFF. For the CDR3, the DNA is TGCGCCAGCAGCCTGCGCGGGACTAGCGGAAAGAACAATGAGCAGTTCTTC.